What follows describes a single T cell receptor (beta chain). Its antigen remains unknown. These data are taken from a study of T cell responses to AZD1222 COVID-19 vaccine. Study in general: Timing groups of about 4 and about 12 weeks for second doses were pooled. Study-wide results and limits: Repertoires were obtained only post-peak T cell response. Spike regions recognized by vaccine-associated CD4 TCRs spanned the protein, led by 160-218 and 743-854.

Clones were read by immunoSEQ multiplex PCR, and TCRdb kept only the in-frame ones, dropping some. The table has over 150,000 clones, approximately 90% seen once. This CDR3 spans 14 amino acids. From germline, CDR1 is MDHEN and CDR2 SYDVKM. V shed 5 bases and J shed 0 bases, with 7 bases lying between them. This TCR was recovered from an adult in good health. This specimen was peripheral blood, taken on day 0 of AZD1222 vaccination. The chain uses TRBV28 and TRBJ2-2; perhaps TRBD2 as D (5 bases). CDR3 protein: CASSPGTNTGELFF. The CDR3 nucleotides read TGTGCCAGCAGTCCCGGGACGAACACCGGGGAGCTGTTTTTT.